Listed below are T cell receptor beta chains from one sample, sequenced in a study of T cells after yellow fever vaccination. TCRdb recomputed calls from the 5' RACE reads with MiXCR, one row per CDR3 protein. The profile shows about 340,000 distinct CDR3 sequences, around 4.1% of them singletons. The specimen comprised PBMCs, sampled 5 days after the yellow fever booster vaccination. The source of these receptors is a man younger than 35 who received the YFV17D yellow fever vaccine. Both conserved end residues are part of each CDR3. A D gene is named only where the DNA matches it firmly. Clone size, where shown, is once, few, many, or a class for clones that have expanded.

CASSLTRGEQFF,TGTGCCAGCAGCTTGACCCGAGGGGAGCAGTTCTTC,many,12,TRBJ2-1,TRBV7-8,.
CASSQGTMTNTGELFF,TGCGCCAGCAGCCAAGGGACTATGACGAACACCGGGGAGCTGTTTTTT,.,16,TRBJ2-2,TRBV4-3,.
CSGIDAEQFF,TGCAGTGGGATCGACGCGGAGCAGTTCTTC,.,10,TRBJ2-1,TRBV20-1,.
CASSQDVSLPSGYTF,TGTGCCAGCAGCCAAGATGTAAGCCTCCCCTCGGGCTACACCTTC,many,15,TRBJ1-2,TRBV4-2,.
CASSRGQGADGANVLTF,TGCGCCAGCAGCCGGGGACAGGGGGCTGATGGGGCCAACGTCCTGACTTTC,.,17,TRBJ2-6,TRBV5-1,TRBD1
CASSREGGQETQYF,TGTGCCAGCAGCCGAGAGGGGGGACAAGAGACCCAGTACTTC,few,14,TRBJ2-5,TRBV12-3/TRBV12-4,.
CASSTAGTEIYGYTF,TGTGCCAGCAGTACCGCCGGGACAGAAATCTATGGCTACACCTTC,.,15,TRBJ1-2,TRBV6-5,TRBD1
CASSGYRDSYNEQFF,TGTGCCAGCAGCGGATACAGGGACTCCTACAATGAGCAGTTCTTC,few,15,TRBJ2-1,TRBV9,.
CASSLTSGGPSTDTQYF,TGTGCCAGCAGCTTAACAAGCGGGGGCCCTAGCACAGATACGCAGTATTTT,few,17,TRBJ2-3,TRBV7-3,TRBD2
CASSLDRSSGYTF,TGTGCCAGCAGCCTGGACAGATCGAGTGGCTACACCTTC,.,13,TRBJ1-2,TRBV3-1,.
CASSSSWGATNEKLFF,TGTGCCAGCAGCTCCAGCTGGGGAGCAACTAATGAAAAACTGTTTTTT,many,16,TRBJ1-4,TRBV4-2,.
CASSPYLGNTEAFF,TGCGCCAGCAGCCCGTATCTGGGGAACACTGAAGCTTTCTTT,many,14,TRBJ1-1,TRBV4-3,.
CASRWPGALSTEAFF,TGTGCCAGCAGGTGGCCCGGGGCGCTGTCGACTGAAGCTTTCTTT,.,15,TRBJ1-1,TRBV7-2,.
CASSAGTGSEQYF,TGTGCCAGCAGTGCCGGGACAGGGTCCGAGCAGTACTTC,.,13,TRBJ2-7,TRBV25-1,TRBD1
CASRSRGGYEQYF,TGTGCCAGTAGATCCAGGGGGGGTTACGAGCAGTACTTC,few,13,TRBJ2-7,TRBV19,.
CASSFTHAGKNIQYF,TGTGCCAGCAGTTTTACTCATGCGGGAAAAAACATTCAGTACTTC,many,15,TRBJ2-4,TRBV27,.
CASSQSIGSPGGYQETQYF,TGCGCCAGCAGCCAATCAATAGGAAGTCCCGGGGGCTACCAAGAGACCCAGTACTTC,many,19,TRBJ2-5,TRBV4-1,.
CASSSRLAGGKGEQFF,TGTGCCAGCAGCTCCCGACTAGCGGGGGGGAAGGGTGAGCAGTTCTTC,.,16,TRBJ2-1,TRBV11-2,TRBD2
CASRSNTAYGYTF,TGTGCCAGCAGAAGCAATACGGCCTATGGCTACACCTTC,many,13,TRBJ1-2,TRBV25-1,.
CASSIAGTGAVNEQFF,TGCGCCAGCAGCATCGCCGGGACAGGGGCGGTCAATGAGCAGTTCTTC,few,16,TRBJ2-1,TRBV5-1,TRBD1
CASSKDSANYGYTF,TGTGCCAGCAGTAAAGATTCCGCTAACTATGGCTACACCTTC,few,14,TRBJ1-2,TRBV6-5,.
CASSFKAGTDTQYF,TGTGCCAGCAGCTTCAAAGCGGGCACAGATACGCAGTATTTT,many,14,TRBJ2-3,TRBV7-2,.
CSASAGTGNTIYF,TGCAGTGCTAGTGCTGGAACTGGAAACACCATATATTTT,few,13,TRBJ1-3,TRBV20-1,.
CASSEAEYQPQHF,TGTGCCAGCAGTGAAGCGGAATATCAGCCCCAGCATTTT,.,13,TRBJ1-5,TRBV6-1,.
CASSYTGTGGSFF,TGTGCCAGCAGTTACACCGGGACAGGGGGGAGCTTCTTT,many,13,TRBJ1-1,TRBV6-5,TRBD1
CASSLAGQGISGANVLTF,TGTGCCAGCAGCTTGGCCGGACAGGGGATCTCTGGGGCCAACGTCCTGACTTTC,few,18,TRBJ2-6,TRBV5-4,TRBD1
CASSLGWGITSTDTQYF,TGCGCCAGCAGCTTAGGGTGGGGGATTACCAGCACAGATACGCAGTATTTT,.,17,TRBJ2-3,TRBV5-1,.
CASSYGGGPSAGEQYF,TGTGCCAGCAGTTACGGGGGGGGGCCGTCTGCTGGCGAGCAGTACTTC,.,16,TRBJ2-7,TRBV6-5,.
CASRRGTAYEQYF,TGTGCCAGCAGGCGTGGGACAGCCTACGAGCAGTACTTC,.,13,TRBJ2-7,TRBV11-2,TRBD1
CASSQGQGRGEQYF,TGCGCCAGCAGCCAAGGACAGGGGAGAGGCGAGCAGTACTTC,few,14,TRBJ2-7,TRBV4-1,TRBD1
CSAAGIRTDTQYF,TGCAGTGCGGCGGGGATACGCACAGATACGCAGTATTTT,.,13,TRBJ2-3,TRBV20-1,.